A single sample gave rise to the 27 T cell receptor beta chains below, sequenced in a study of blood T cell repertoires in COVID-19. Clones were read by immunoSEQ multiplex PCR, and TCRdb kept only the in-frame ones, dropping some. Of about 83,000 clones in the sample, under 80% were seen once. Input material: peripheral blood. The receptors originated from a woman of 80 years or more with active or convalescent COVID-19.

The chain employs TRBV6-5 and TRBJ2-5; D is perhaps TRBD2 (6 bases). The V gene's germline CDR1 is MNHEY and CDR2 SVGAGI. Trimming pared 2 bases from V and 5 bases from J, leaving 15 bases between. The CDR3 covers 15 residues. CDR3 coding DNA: TGTGCCAGCAGTTACGCGACCAGCCGGGGGGAGACCCAGTACTTC. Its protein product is CASSYATSRGETQYF.

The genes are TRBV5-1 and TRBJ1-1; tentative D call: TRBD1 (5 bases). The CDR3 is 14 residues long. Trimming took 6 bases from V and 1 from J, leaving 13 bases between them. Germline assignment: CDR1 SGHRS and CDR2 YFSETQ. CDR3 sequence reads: CASTRGTGNTEAFF. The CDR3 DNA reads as TGCGCCAGCACCCGCGGGACGGGGAACACTGAAGCTTTCTTT.

The CDR3 DNA follows: TGTGCCAGCAGCTTAGAGGACAGGGGAAACACCATATATTTT. Its translation is CASSLEDRGNTIYF. The J gene is TRBJ1-3, the V gene TRBV7-9; 7 bases align to TRBD1. After removal of 1 base from V and 4 bases from J, the junction contained 1 base not matched to a gene. Germline CDR1 reads SEHNR; CDR2 reads FQNEAQ (reference sequence). The CDR3 is 14 residues long.

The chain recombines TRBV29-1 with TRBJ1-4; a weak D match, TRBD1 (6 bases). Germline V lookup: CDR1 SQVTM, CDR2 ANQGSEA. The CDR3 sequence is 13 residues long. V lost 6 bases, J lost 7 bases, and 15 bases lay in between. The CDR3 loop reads CSVRGWLAEKLFF. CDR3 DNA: TGCAGCGTGAGGGGGTGGCTGGCTGAAAAACTGTTTTTT.

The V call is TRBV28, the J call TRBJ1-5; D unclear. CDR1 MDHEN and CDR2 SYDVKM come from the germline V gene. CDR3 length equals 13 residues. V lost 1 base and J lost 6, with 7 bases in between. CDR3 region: CASSLSGIQPQHF. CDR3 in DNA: TGTGCCAGCAGTTTATCGGGGATTCAGCCCCAGCATTTT.

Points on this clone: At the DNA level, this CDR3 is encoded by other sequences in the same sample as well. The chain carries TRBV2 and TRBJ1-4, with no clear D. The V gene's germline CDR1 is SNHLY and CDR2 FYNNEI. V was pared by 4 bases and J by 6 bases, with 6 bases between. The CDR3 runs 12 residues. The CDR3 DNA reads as TGTGCCAGCAGTGTTTCTTATGAAAAACTGTTTTTT. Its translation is CASSVSYEKLFF.

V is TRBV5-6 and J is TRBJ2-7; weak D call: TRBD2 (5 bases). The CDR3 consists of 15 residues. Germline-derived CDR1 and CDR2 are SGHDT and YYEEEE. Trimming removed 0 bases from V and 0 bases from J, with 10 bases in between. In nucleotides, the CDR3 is TGTGCCAGCAGCTTGGGAGGGTATAGCTCCTACGAGCAGTACTTC. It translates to CASSLGGYSSYEQYF. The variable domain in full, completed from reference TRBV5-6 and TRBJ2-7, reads DAGVTQSPTHLIKTRGQQVTLRCSPKSGHDTVSWYQQALGQGPQFIFQYYEEEERQRGNFPDRFSGHQFPNYSSELNVNALLLGDSALYLCASSLGGYSSYEQYFGPGTRLTVT.

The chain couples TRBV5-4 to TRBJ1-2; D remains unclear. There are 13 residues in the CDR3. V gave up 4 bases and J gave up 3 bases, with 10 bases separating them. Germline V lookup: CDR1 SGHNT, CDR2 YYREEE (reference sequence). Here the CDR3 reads CASSGPVYYGYTF. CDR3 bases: TGTGCCAGCAGCGGGCCGGTCTACTATGGCTACACCTTC.

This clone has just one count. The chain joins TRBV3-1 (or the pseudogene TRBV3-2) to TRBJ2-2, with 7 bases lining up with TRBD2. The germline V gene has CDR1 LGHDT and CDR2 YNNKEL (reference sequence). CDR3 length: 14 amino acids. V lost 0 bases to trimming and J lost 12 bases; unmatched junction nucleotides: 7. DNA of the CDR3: TGTGCCAGCAGCCAAGACGAGGAGCGGGGAAAGCTGTTTTTT. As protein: CASSQDEERGKLFF.

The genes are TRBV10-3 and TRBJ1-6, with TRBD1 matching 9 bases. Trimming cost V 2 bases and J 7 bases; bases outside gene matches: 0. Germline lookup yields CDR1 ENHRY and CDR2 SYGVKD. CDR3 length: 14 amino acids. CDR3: CAISEGQGNSPLHF. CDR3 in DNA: TGTGCCATCAGTGAGGGACAGGGGAATTCACCCCTCCACTTT.

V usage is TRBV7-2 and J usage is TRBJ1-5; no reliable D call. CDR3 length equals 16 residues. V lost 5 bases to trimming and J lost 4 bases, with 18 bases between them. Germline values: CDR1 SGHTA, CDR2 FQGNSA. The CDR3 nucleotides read TGTGCCAGCAGCCCACCTTCCAGCGGTATAAATCAGCCCCAGCATTTT. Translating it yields CASSPPSSGINQPQHF.

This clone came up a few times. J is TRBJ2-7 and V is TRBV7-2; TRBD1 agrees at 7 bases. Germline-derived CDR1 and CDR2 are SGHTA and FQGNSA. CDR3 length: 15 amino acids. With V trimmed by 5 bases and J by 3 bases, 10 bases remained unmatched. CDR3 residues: CASSPDREGVYEQYF. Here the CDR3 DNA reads TGTGCCAGCAGCCCCGACAGGGAAGGAGTCTACGAGCAGTACTTC.

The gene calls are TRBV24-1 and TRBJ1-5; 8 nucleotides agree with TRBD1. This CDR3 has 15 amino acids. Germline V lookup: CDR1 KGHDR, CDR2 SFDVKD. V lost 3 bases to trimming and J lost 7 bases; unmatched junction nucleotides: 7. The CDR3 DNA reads TGTGCCACCAGTGATCCCCAGGGGGCAGGCCAGCCCCAGCATTTT. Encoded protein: CATSDPQGAGQPQHF.

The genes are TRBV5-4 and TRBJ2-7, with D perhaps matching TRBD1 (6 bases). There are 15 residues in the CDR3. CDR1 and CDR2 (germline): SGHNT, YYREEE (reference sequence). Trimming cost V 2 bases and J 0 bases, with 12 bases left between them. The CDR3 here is CASSFTTGFSYEQYF. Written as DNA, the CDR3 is TGTGCCAGCAGCTTTACGACAGGTTTCTCCTACGAGCAGTACTTC.

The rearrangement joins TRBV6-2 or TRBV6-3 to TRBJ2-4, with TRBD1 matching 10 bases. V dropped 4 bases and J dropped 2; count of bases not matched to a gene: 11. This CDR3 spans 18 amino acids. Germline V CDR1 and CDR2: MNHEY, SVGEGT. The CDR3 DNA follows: TGTGCCAGCAGTTCCGCCGGGACAGGGGCTTTAACCAAAAACATTCAGTACTTC. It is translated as CASSSAGTGALTKNIQYF.

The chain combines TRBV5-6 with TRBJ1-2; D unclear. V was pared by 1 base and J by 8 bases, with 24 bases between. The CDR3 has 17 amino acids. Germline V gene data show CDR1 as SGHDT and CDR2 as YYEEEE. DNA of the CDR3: TGTGCCAGCAGCTTGTCTTGGCGGATCCTGGAGTCTGGCGGCTACACCTTC. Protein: CASSLSWRILESGGYTF.

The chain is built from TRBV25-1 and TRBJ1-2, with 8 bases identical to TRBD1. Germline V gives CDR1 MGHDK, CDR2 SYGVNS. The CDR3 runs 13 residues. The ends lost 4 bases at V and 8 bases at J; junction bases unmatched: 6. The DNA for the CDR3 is TGTGCCAGCAGTGCGGACAGGGTCTTGGGCTACACCTTC. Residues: CASSADRVLGYTF.

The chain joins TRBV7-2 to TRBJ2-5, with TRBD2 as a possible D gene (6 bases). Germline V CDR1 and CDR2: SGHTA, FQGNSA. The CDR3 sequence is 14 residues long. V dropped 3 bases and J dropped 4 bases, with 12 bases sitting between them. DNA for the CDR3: TGTGCCAGCAGCTTGGGGGAGGACGGAGAGACCCAGTACTTC. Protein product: CASSLGEDGETQYF.

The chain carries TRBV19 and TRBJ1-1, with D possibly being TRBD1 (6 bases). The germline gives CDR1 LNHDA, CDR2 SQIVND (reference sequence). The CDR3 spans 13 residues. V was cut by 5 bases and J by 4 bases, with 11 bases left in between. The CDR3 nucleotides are TGTGCCAGTAGTTCTACAGGGTTCACTGAAGCTTTCTTT. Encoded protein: CASSSTGFTEAFF.

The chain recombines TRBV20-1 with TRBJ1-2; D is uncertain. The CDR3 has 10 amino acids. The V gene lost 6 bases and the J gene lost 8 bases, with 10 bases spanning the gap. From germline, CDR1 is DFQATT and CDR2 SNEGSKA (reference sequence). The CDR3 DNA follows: TGCAGTGCCCGCGGGGTCGGCTACACCTTC. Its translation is CSARGVGYTF.

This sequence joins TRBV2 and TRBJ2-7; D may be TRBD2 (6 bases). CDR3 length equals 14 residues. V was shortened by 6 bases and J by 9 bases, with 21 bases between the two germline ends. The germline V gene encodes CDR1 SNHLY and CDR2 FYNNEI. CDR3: CASRENRDSSRQYF. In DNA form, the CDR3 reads TGTGCCAGCAGGGAGAACCGGGACTCTTCGAGGCAGTACTTC. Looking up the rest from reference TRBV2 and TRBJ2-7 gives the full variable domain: EPEVTQTPSHQVTQMGQEVILRCVPISNHLYFYWYRQILGQKVEFLVSFYNNEISEKSEIFDDQFSVERPDGSNFTLKIRSTKLEDSAMYFCASRENRDSSRQYFGPGTRLTVT.

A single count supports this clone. This chain's CDR3 is CASSPGRGPDTQYF. DNA of the CDR3: TGTGCCAGCAGCCCGGGGAGGGGCCCAGATACGCAGTATTTT. J is TRBJ2-3 and V is TRBV27, with 7 bases aligning to TRBD2. The CDR3 extends over 14 amino acids. Germline V gives CDR1 MNHEY, CDR2 SMNVEV (reference sequence). The ends lost 6 bases at V and 4 bases at J; junction bases unmatched: 7.

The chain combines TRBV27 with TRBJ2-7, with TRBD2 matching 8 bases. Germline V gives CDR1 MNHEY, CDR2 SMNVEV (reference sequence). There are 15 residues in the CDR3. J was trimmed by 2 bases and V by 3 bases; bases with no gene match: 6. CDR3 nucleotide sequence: TGTGCCAGCAGTTTCGGGGGGGGCCACACCTACGAGCAGTACTTC. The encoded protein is CASSFGGGHTYEQYF.

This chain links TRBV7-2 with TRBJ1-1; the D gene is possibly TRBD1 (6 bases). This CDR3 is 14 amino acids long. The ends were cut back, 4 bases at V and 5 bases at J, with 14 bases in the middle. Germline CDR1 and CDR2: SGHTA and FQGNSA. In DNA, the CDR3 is TGTGCCAGCAGCTCAATCGGCAGGGGAACTGAAGCTTTCTTT. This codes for CASSSIGRGTEAFF.

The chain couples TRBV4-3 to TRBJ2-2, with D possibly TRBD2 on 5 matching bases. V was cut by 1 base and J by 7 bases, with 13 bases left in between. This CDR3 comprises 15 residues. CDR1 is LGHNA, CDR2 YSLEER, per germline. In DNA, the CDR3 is TGCGCCAGCAGCCAAGTTGCAGAACGGGGCGGGGAGCTGTTTTTT. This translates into CASSQVAERGGELFF.

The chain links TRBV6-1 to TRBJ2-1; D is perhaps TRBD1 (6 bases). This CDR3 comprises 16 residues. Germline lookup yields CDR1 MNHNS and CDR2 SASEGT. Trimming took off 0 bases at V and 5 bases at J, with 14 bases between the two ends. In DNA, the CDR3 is TGTGCCAGCAGTGAAGCCCCAGGGGTGACCGACAATGAGCAGTTCTTC. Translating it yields CASSEAPGVTDNEQFF.

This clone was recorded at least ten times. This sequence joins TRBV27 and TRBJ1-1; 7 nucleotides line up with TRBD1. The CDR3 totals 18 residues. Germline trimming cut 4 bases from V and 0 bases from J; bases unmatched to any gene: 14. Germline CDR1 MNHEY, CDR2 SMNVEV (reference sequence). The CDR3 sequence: CASSSTINRGIMNTEAFF. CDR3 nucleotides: TGTGCCAGCAGTTCGACAATAAACAGGGGTATTATGAACACTGAAGCTTTCTTT.